The 19 T cell receptor beta chains below come from one sample, sequenced in a study of PD-L1 blockade in urothelial cancer. The table came from immunoSEQ multiplex PCR; TCRdb's copy has only in-frame clones and leaves some out. The sample consists of roughly 54,000 clones, about 83% of them appearing once. Time point described: pretreatment peripheral blood. Sequencing used PBMCs, obtained around atezolizumab (anti-PD-L1) treatment. The receptors were gathered from a woman aged 55-70 years with urothelial cancer.

The rearrangement uses TRBV7-2 and TRBJ1-2; possibly TRBD1 for D (6 bases). Germline V gene data show CDR1 as SGHTA and CDR2 as FQGNSA. The CDR3 has 14 amino acids. Trimming removed 5 bases at V and 8 bases at J, with 18 bases between. The CDR3 region has the DNA TGTGCCAGCAGCCAACGGGACACACTCAACGGCTACACCTTC. It codes for CASSQRDTLNGYTF.

The chain has TRBV4-3 and TRBJ2-3, with D possibly matching TRBD2 (6 bases). V was clipped by 3 bases and J by 2 bases, with 21 bases between them. Germline loops: CDR1 LGHNA, CDR2 YSLEER. The length of the CDR3 is 18 residues. The CDR3 sequence: CASSQRVQGAGLTDTQYF. CDR3 bases: TGCGCCAGCAGCCAGCGCGTTCAGGGAGCGGGCCTCACAGATACGCAGTATTTT.

The chain joins TRBV27 to TRBJ2-4; no firm D call. V shed 2 bases and J shed 0 bases, with 2 bases lying between them. The CDR3 covers 13 residues. Germline-derived CDR1 and CDR2 are MNHEY and SMNVEV (reference sequence). The CDR3 protein is CASSLLAKNIQYF. The CDR3 DNA reads as TGTGCCAGCAGTTTACTAGCCAAAAACATTCAGTACTTC.

V is TRBV5-1 and J is TRBJ2-7; 11 bases line up with TRBD2. The germline V gene has CDR1 SGHRS and CDR2 YFSETQ. CDR3 length equals 15 residues. V dropped 4 bases and J dropped 3; count of bases not matched to a gene: 6. CDR3 DNA: TGCGCCAGCAGCACTTTAGCGGGGGGGAACTACGAGCAGTACTTC. Its protein product is CASSTLAGGNYEQYF.

The chain joins TRBV25-1 to TRBJ1-2; D is possibly TRBD1 (6 bases). The V gene lost 1 base and the J gene lost 3 bases, with 12 bases spanning the gap. This CDR3 has 15 amino acids. Germline values: CDR1 MGHDK, CDR2 SYGVNS. CDR3 sequence: CASSEWGGQHYGYTF. CDR3 coding DNA: TGTGCCAGCAGTGAATGGGGGGGACAACACTATGGCTACACCTTC.

The chain employs TRBV7-7 and TRBJ2-5; TRBD1 aligns across 9 bases. Trimming took 0 bases from V and 2 from J; bases not matched to a gene: 10. Germline CDR1 and CDR2: SSHAT and FNYEAQ (reference sequence). This CDR3 contains 18 residues. The CDR3 DNA is TGTGCCAGCAGCTTAGCGGGACCGGACAGGGGCCAACAAGAGACCCAGTACTTC. Translating gives CASSLAGPDRGQQETQYF.

The V and J genes are TRBV7-3 and TRBJ2-3, with 10 bases aligning to TRBD2. The length of the CDR3 is 15 residues. J lost 8 bases, V lost 5 bases, and 10 bases had no gene match. The V gene's germline CDR1 is SGHTA and CDR2 FQGTGA. DNA for the CDR3: TGTGCCAGCAGCGAATCAGCGGGGGGGATGGGTACGCAGTATTTT. It specifies CASSESAGGMGTQYF.

The sample holds a few counts of this clone. V usage is TRBV11-3 and J usage is TRBJ1-1; weak D call: TRBD1 (6 bases). The CDR3 consists of 13 residues. Germline lookup yields CDR1 SGHNT and CDR2 YENEEA. The V and J ends lost 2 bases and 7 bases respectively, with 11 bases between them. The CDR3 coding sequence is TGTGCCAGCAGCTTACAGGGGCGCAGTGAAGCTTTCTTT. Amino acids: CASSLQGRSEAFF.

This clone was observed once. The chain couples TRBV28 to TRBJ2-1; TRBD1 aligns across 10 bases. Germline lookup yields CDR1 MDHEN and CDR2 SYDVKM. Unmatched junction bases numbered 10, after V lost 3 bases and J lost 5 bases. The CDR3 is made up of 17 amino acids. The CDR3 DNA follows: TGTGCCAGCAGTTTCCCCAGGGGGACAGGGGTGGACAATGAGCAGTTCTTC. It yields the protein CASSFPRGTGVDNEQFF.

This chain links TRBV29-1 with TRBJ1-4, with TRBD1 matching over 7 bases. J lost 0 bases, V lost 3 bases, and 4 bases had no gene match. CDR3 size: 15 residues. CDR1 is SQVTM and CDR2 is ANQGSEA in the germline V gene. CDR3: CSVEDRSATNEKLFF. CDR3 sequence (DNA): TGCAGCGTTGAGGACAGGTCTGCAACTAATGAAAAACTGTTTTTT.

The V and J genes are TRBV6-5 and TRBJ1-1, with D tentatively TRBD1 (5 bases). The CDR3 has 15 residues. V lost 2 bases to trimming and J lost 4 bases, with 14 bases between them. Per the germline V gene, CDR1 is MNHEY and CDR2 is SVGAGI. CDR3 in DNA: TGTGCCAGCAGTTACATACGGCCGGGGGGCACTGAAGCTTTCTTT. Its translation is CASSYIRPGGTEAFF.

In its sample, this clone ranks as medium-sized. The chain joins TRBV27 to TRBJ2-3; TRBD2 matches at 10 bases. Per germline, CDR1 MNHEY and CDR2 SMNVEV (reference sequence). The J segment lost 0 bases and the V segment lost 6 bases, leaving 12 bases of the junction unmatched. This CDR3 is built from 18 residues. The CDR3 loop is CASSELAGSFLSTDTQYF. CDR3 coding DNA: TGTGCCAGCAGCGAACTAGCGGGGTCCTTCTTAAGCACAGATACGCAGTATTTT.

The chain couples TRBV19 to TRBJ1-2, with TRBD1 as a possible D gene (5 bases). This CDR3 region has 15 residues. V was clipped by 2 bases and J by 2 bases, with 12 bases between them. Germline lookup yields CDR1 LNHDA and CDR2 SQIVND (reference sequence). The CDR3 DNA is TGTGCCAGTAGTATAAAGACAGCTGGAAACTATGGCTACACCTTC. It translates to CASSIKTAGNYGYTF.

The chain employs TRBV5-1 and TRBJ2-3, with a weak D call TRBD2 (6 bases). Germline-derived CDR1 and CDR2 are SGHRS and YFSETQ. The CDR3 length is 14 residues. V was pared by 7 bases and J by 2 bases, with 14 bases between. The CDR3 region has the DNA TGCGCCAGCTCGACGGGGGTTCCCACAGATACGCAGTATTTT. Its protein is CASSTGVPTDTQYF.

The chain has TRBV19 and TRBJ1-1; D remains unclear. Germline-derived CDR1 and CDR2 are LNHDA and SQIVND (reference sequence). The V gene lost 5 bases and the J gene lost 4 bases, with 26 bases spanning the gap. The CDR3 runs 18 residues. Here the CDR3 reads CASSALIEQTPPGTEAFF. In nucleotides, the CDR3 is TGTGCCAGTAGTGCATTGATTGAACAAACGCCTCCGGGCACTGAAGCTTTCTTT.

The chain recombines TRBV6-5 with TRBJ1-1; D perhaps matches TRBD1 (6 bases). Trimming shortened V by 6 bases and J by 4 bases, and 18 bases separated the two germline ends. This CDR3 comprises 15 residues. Per the germline V gene, CDR1 is MNHEY and CDR2 is SVGAGI. The CDR3 spells CASRGGGYGVTEAFF. The CDR3 coding sequence is TGTGCCAGCAGAGGGGGGGGGTATGGGGTCACTGAAGCTTTCTTT.

The chain is built from TRBV5-1 and TRBJ1-1, with unresolved D. CDR1 SGHRS and CDR2 YFSETQ come from the germline V gene. Trimming removed 0 bases at V and 2 bases at J, with 11 bases between. The CDR3 is 15 residues long. DNA for the CDR3: TGCGCCAGCAGCTTGGCCGGGTCGGGAAACACTGAAGCTTTCTTT. Translating gives CASSLAGSGNTEAFF.

Here the CDR3 reads CASSLDAGGGNEQFF. CDR3 coding DNA: TGTGCCAGCAGCTTAGACGCGGGGGGCGGGAATGAGCAGTTCTTC. The rearrangement links TRBV7-3 to TRBJ2-1; TRBD2 matches 8 bases. Per the germline V gene, CDR1 is SGHTA and CDR2 is FQGTGA. The CDR3 has 15 amino acids. J gave up 7 bases and V 2 bases, and 7 bases lay outside the gene matches. Looking up the rest from reference TRBV7-3 and TRBJ2-1 gives the full variable domain: GAGVSQTPSNKVTEKGKYVELRCDPISGHTALYWYRQSLGQGPEFLIYFQGTGAADDSGLPNDRFFAVRPEGSVSTLKIQRTERGDSAVYLCASSLDAGGGNEQFFGPGTRLTVL.

The V and J genes are TRBV11-3 and TRBJ1-1; D is unresolved. Germline CDR1 and CDR2: SGHNT and YENEEA. The CDR3 loop spans 13 amino acids. Trimming took off 3 bases at V and 3 bases at J, with 8 bases between the two ends. The chain's CDR3 is CASSLWGDTEAFF. CDR3 nucleotides: TGTGCCAGCAGCTTGTGGGGAGACACTGAAGCTTTCTTT.